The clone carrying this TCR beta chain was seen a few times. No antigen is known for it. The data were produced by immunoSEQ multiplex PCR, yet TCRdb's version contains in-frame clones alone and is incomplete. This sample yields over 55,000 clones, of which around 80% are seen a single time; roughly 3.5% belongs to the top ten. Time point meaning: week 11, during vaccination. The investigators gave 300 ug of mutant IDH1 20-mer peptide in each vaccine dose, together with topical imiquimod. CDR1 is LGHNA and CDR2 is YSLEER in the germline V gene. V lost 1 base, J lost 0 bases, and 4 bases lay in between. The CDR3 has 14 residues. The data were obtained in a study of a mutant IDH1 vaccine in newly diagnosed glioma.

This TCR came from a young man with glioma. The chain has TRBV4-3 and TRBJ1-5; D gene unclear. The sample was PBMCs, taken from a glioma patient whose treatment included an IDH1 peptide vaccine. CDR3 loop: CASSQVYSNQPQHF. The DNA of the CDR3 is TGCGCCAGCAGCCAAGTCTATAGCAATCAGCCCCAGCATTTT.